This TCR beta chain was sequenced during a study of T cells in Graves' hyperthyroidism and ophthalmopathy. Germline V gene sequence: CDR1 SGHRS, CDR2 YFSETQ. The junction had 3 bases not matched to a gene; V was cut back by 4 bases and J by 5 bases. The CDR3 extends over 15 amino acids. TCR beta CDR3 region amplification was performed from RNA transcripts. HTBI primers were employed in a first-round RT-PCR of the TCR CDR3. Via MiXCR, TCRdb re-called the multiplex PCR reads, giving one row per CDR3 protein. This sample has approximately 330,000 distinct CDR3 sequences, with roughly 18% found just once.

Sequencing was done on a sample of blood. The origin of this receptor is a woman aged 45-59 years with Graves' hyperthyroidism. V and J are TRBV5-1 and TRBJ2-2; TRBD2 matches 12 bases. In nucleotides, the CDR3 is TGCGCCAGCAGCGGAACTAGCGGGGGGACCGGGGAGCTGTTTTTT. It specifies CASSGTSGGTGELFF.